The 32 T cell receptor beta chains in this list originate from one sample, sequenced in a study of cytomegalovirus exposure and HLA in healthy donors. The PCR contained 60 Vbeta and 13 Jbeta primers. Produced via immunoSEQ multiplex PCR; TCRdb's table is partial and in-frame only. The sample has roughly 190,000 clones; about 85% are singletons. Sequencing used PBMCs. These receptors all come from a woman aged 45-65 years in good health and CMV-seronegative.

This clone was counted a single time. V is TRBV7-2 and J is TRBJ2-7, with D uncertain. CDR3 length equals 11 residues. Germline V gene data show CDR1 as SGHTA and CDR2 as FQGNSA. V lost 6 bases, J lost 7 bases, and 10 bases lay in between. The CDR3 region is CASSLEREQYF. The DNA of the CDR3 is TGTGCCAGCAGTCTAGAGAGGGAGCAGTACTTC.

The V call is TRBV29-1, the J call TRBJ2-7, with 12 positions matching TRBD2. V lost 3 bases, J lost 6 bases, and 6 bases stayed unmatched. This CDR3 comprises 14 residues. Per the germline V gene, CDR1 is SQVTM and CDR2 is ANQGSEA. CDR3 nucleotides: TGCAGCGTTGAGACTAGCGGGAGATTGGGCGAGCAGTACTTC. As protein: CSVETSGRLGEQYF.

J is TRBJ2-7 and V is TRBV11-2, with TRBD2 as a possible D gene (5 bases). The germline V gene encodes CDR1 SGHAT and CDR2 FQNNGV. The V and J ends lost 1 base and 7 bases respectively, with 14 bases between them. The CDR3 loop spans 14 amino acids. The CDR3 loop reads CASSLGGPSKEQYF. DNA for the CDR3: TGTGCCAGCAGCTTAGGAGGGCCGAGTAAAGAGCAGTACTTC.

The CDR3 nucleotides are TGTGCCAGCACCCGGACAGGGGGCAGCTATGGCTACACCTTC. Its translation is CASTRTGGSYGYTF. This chain joins TRBV28 and TRBJ1-2; the match to TRBD1 covers 11 bases. The CDR3 covers 14 residues. CDR1 is MDHEN and CDR2 is SYDVKM in the germline V gene. V was clipped by 7 bases and J by 4 bases; unmatched bases: 5.

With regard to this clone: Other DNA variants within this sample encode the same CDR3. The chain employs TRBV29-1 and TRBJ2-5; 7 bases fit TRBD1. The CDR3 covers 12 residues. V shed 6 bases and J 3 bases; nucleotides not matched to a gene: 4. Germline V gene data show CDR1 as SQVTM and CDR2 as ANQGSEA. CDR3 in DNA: TGCAGCGTCTTGGGACAGAAAGAGACCCAGTACTTC. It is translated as CSVLGQKETQYF.

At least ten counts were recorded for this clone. The CDR3 spells CASTSGGPYEQYF. In DNA form, the CDR3 reads TGTGCCAGCACTAGCGGGGGACCCTACGAGCAGTACTTC. The rearrangement joins TRBV2 to TRBJ2-7; TRBD2 aligns across 10 bases. Germline loops: CDR1 SNHLY, CDR2 FYNNEI. The CDR3 has 13 amino acids. Trimming at V came to 7 bases and at J to 2 bases, leaving 2 bases not matched to a gene. Full variable domain (rest looked up from reference TRBV2 and TRBJ2-7): EPEVTQTPSHQVTQMGQEVILRCVPISNHLYFYWYRQILGQKVEFLVSFYNNEISEKSEIFDDQFSVERPDGSNFTLKIRSTKLEDSAMYFCASTSGGPYEQYFGPGTRLTVT.

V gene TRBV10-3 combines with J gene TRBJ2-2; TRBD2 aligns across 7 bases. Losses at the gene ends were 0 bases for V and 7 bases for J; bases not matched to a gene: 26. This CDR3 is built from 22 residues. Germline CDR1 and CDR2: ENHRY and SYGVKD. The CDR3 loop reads CAISESRPSGKTKLASGGELFF. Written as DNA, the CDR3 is TGTGCCATCAGTGAGTCGAGGCCTAGCGGTAAGACTAAACTAGCATCGGGCGGGGAGCTGTTTTTT.

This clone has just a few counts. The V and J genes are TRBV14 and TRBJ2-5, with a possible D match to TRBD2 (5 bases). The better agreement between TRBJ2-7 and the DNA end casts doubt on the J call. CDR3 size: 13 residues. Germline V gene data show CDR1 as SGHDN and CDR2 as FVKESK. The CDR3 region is CASSYRDAYEQYF. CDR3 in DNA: TGTGCCAGCAGCTATCGGGATGCCTACGAGCAGTACTTC.

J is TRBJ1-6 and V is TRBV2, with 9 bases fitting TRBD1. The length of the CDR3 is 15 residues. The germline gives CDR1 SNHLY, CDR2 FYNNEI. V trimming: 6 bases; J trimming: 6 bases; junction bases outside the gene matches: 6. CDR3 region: CASRGDRAGNSPLHF. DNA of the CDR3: TGTGCCAGCAGGGGGGACAGGGCGGGTAATTCACCCCTCCACTTT.

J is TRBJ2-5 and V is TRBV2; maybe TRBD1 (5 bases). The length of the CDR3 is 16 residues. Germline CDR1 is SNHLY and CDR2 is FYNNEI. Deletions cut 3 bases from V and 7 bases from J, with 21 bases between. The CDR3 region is CASSDENRLMGGTQYF. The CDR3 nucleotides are TGTGCCAGCAGTGATGAGAACAGGTTGATGGGTGGGACCCAGTACTTC.

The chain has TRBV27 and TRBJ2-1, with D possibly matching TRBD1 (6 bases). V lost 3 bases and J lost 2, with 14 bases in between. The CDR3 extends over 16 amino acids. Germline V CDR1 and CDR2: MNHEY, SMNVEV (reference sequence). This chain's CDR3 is CASSLIGAGAYNEQFF. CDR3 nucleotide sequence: TGTGCCAGCAGTTTGATAGGGGCAGGGGCCTACAATGAGCAGTTCTTC.

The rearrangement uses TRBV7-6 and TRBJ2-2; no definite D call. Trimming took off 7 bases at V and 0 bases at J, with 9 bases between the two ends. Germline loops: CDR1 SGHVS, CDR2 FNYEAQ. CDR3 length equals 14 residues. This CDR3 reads CASIRNTNTGELFF. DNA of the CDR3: TGTGCCAGCATCCGTAACACGAACACCGGGGAGCTGTTTTTT.

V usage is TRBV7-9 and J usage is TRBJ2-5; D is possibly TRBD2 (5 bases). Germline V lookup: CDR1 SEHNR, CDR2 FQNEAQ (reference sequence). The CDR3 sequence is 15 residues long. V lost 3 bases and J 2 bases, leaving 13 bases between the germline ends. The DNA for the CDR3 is TGTGCCAGCAGCTTGAGGGCAGAATATCAAGAGACCCAGTACTTC. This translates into CASSLRAEYQETQYF.

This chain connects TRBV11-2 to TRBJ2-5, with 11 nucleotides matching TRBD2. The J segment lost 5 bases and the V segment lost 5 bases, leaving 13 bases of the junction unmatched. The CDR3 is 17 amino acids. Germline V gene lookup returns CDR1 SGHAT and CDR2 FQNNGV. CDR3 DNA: TGTGCCAGCAGCGCCGGGACTAGCGGTTCCTTCTTGGAGACCCAGTACTTC. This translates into CASSAGTSGSFLETQYF.

Here the CDR3 DNA reads TGTGCCAGCAGGGCGCTCGGGGAGCGATACAATGAGCAGTTCTTC. Protein sequence: CASRALGERYNEQFF. The J gene is TRBJ2-1, the V gene TRBV27; D is possibly TRBD2 (5 bases). CDR3 length equals 15 residues. Trimming left V 6 bases short and J 4 bases short, with 16 bases between. Germline V gives CDR1 MNHEY, CDR2 SMNVEV (reference sequence).

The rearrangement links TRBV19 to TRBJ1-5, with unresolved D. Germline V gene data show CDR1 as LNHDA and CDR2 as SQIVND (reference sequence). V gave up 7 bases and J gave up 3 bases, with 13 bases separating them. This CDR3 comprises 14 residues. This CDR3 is CASTPGLTNQPQHF. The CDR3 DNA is TGTGCCAGTACTCCCGGACTGACCAATCAGCCCCAGCATTTT.

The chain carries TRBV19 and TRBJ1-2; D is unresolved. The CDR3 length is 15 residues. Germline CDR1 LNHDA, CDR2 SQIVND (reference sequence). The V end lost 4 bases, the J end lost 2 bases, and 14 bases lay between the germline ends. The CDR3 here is CASSTQFQGNYGYTF. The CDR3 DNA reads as TGTGCCAGTAGTACACAGTTTCAAGGAAACTATGGCTACACCTTC.

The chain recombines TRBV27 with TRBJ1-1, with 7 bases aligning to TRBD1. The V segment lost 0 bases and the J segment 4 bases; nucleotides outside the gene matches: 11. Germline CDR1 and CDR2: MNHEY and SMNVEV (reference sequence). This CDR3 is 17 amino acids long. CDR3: CASSLSTLRQGVTEAFF. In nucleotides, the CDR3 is TGTGCCAGCAGTTTATCGACATTGAGGCAGGGGGTCACTGAAGCTTTCTTT.

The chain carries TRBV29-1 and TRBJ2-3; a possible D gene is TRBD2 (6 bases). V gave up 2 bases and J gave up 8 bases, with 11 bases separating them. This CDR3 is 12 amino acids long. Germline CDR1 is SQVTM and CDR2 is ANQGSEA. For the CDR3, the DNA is TGCAGCGTTGAAAATGGGGGGTTTACGCAGTATTTT. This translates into CSVENGGFTQYF.

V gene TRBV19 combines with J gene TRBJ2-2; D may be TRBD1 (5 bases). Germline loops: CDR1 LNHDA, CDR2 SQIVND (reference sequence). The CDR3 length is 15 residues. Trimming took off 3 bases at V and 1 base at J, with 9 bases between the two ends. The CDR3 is CASSILGQNTGELFF. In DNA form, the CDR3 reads TGTGCCAGTAGTATCCTCGGACAGAACACCGGGGAGCTGTTTTTT.

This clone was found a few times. The CDR3 DNA reads TGTGCCAGCAGTTACTCGTCAGGGGGCGATACGCAGTATTTT. Protein product: CASSYSSGGDTQYF. This sequence joins TRBV6-5 and TRBJ2-3; 8 bases match TRBD1. V shed 0 bases, J shed 6 bases, and the junction held 2 bases outside the gene matches. Looked up from germline, CDR1 is MNHEY and CDR2 is SVGAGI. There are 14 residues in the CDR3.

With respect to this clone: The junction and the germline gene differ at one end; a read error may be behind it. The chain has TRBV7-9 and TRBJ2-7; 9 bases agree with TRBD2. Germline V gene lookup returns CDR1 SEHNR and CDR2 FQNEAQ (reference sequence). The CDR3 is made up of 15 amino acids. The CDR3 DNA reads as TGTTCCAGCAGTTTTCTAGCGGGGAGCTCCTACGAGCAGTACTTC. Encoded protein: CSSSFLAGSSYEQYF.

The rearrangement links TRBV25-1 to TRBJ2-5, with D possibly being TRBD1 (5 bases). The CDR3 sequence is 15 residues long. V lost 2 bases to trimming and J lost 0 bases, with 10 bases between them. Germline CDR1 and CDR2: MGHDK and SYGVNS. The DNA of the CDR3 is TGTGCCAGCAGTGAAGGCAGGGTCCACCAAGAGACCCAGTACTTC. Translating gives CASSEGRVHQETQYF.

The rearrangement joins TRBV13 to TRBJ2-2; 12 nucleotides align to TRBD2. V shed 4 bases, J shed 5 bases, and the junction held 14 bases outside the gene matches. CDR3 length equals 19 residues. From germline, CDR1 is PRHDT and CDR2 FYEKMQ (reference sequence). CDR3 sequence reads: CASSSIRNLAGGRTGELFF. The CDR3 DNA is TGTGCCAGCAGCTCCATCCGAAACCTAGCGGGAGGGCGGACCGGGGAGCTGTTTTTT. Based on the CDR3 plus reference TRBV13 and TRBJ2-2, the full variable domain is AAGVIQSPRHLIKEKRETATLKCYPIPRHDTVYWYQQGPGQDPQFLISFYEKMQSDKGSIPDRFSAQQFSDYHSELNMSSLELGDSALYFCASSSIRNLAGGRTGELFFGEGSRLTVL.

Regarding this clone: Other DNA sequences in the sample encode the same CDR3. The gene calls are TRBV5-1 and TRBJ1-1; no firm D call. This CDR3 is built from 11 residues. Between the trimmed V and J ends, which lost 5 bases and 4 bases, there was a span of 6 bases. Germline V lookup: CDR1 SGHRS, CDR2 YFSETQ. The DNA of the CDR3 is TGCGCCAGCAGTAGAGGCACTGAAGCTTTCTTT. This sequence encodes CASSRGTEAFF.

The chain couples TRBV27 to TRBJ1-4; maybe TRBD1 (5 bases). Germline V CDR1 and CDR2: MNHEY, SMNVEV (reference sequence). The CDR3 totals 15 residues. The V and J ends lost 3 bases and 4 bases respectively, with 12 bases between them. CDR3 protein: CASSFTGTFNEKLFF. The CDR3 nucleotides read TGTGCCAGCAGTTTTACAGGAACCTTTAATGAAAAACTGTTTTTT.

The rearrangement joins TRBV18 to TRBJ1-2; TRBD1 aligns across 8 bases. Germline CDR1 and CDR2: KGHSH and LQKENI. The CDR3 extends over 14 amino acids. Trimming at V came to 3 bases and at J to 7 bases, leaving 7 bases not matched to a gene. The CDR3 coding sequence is TGTGCCAGCTCACCCCCGGACGGGACAGGTGGCTACACCTTC. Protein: CASSPPDGTGGYTF.

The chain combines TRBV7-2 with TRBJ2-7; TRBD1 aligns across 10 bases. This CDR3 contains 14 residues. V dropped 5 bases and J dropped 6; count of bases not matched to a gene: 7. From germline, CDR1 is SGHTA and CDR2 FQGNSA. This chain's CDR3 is CASSPRQGAGEQYF. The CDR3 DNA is TGTGCCAGCAGCCCCCGACAGGGGGCGGGCGAGCAGTACTTC.

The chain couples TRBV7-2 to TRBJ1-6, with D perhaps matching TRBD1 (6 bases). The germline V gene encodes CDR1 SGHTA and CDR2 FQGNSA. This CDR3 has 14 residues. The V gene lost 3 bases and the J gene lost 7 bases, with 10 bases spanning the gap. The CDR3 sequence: CASSLDSANSPLHF. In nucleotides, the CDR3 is TGTGCCAGCAGCTTGGACAGCGCGAATTCACCCCTCCACTTT.

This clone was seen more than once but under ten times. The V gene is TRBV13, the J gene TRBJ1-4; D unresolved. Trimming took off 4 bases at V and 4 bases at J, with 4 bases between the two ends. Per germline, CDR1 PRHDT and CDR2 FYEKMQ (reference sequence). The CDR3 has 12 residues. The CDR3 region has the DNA TGTGCCAGCAGCTCCCTTAATGAAAAACTGTTTTTT. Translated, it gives CASSSLNEKLFF.

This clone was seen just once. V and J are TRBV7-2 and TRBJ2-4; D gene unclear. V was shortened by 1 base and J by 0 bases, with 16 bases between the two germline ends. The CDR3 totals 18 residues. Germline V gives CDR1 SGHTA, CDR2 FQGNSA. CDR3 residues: CASSLGLAVTLAKNIQYF. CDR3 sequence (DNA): TGTGCCAGCAGCTTAGGATTAGCTGTCACCCTAGCCAAAAACATTCAGTACTTC.

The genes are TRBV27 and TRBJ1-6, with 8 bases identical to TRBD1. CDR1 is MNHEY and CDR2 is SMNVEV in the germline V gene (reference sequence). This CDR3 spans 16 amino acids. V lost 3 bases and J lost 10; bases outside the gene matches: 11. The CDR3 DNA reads TGTGCCAGCAGTTTGTCGAGCTGGACAGGGCGATCACCCCTCCACTTT. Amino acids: CASSLSSWTGRSPLHF.